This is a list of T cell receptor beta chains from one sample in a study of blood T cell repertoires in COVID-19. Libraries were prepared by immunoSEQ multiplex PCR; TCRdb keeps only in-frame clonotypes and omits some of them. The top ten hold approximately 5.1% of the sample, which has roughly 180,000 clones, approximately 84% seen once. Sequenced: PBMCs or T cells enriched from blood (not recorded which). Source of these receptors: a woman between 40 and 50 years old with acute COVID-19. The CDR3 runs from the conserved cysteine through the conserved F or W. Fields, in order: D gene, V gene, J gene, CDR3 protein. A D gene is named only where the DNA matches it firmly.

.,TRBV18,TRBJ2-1,CASSPGQGVRNEQFF
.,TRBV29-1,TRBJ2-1,CSALVTPERWSYNEQFF
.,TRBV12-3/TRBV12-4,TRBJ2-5,CASSLGLEETQYF
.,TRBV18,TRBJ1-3,CASSPAHSGNTIYF
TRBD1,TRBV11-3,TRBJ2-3,CASSLNRGADTQYF
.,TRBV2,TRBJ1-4,CASSAGSSATNEKLFF
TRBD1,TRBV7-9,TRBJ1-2,CASSQAQGALGYTF
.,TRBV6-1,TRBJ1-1,CASSEGAGEGYTEAFF
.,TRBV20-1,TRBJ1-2,CSAALRDGYTF
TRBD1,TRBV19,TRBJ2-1,CASRNHDTGTGAHEQFF
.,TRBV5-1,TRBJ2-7,CASSLSTHYEQYF
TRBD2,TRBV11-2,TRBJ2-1,CASSPKPGLAIEQFF
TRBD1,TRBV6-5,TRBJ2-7,CASSAGTVYEQYF
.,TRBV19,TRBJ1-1,CASFGGMNTEAFF
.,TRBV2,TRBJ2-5,CASRIRTSQETQYF
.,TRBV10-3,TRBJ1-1,CASGEDLNTEAFF
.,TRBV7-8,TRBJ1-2,CASSPSRGRGGSYTF
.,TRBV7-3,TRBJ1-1,CASSPEGIATEAFF
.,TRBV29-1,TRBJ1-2,CSVEARPGVYGYTF
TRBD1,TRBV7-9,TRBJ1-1,CASSLKGQGARTEAFF
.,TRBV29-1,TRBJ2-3,CSVVGQPYDTDTQYF
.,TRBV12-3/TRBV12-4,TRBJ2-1,CASSLTTYNEQFF
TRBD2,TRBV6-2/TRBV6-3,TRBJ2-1,CASSFRFREGTSGSYNEQFF
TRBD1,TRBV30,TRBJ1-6,CAWSPRWGQVESSYNSPLHF
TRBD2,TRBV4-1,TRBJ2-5,CASSQTLAGGGQETQYF
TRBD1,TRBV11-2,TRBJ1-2,CASSLTGGSYGYTF
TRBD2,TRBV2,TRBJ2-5,CACRTSGQEETQYF
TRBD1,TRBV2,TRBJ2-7,CASTRDRRTYEQYF
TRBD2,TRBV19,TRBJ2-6,CASIGTSEYSGANVLTF
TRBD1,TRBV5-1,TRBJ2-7,CASSYRTGGAYEQYF
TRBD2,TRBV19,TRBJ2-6,CASRQTSGQSSGANVLTF
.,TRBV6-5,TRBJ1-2,CASTRDRDYGYTF
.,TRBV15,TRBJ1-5,CATSSLVGVPINQPQHF
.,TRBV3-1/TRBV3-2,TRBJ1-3,CASSKSGNTIYF
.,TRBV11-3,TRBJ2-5,CASSSGSQETQYF
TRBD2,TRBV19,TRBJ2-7,CASSLAGLAGVEQYF
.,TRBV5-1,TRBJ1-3,CASSSLGGVGGSSGNTIYF
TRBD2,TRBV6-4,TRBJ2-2,CASSDSYSGVDTGELFF
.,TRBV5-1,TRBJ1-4,CASNLGRATNEKLFF
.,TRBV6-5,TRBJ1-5,CASRSPNQPQHF
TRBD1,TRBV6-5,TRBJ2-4,CASSSSTGKNIQYF
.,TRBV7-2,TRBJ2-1,CASTAVGARTNEQFF
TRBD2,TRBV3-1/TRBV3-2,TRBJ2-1,CASSQDRLAVYNEQFF
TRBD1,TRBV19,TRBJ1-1,CATRQGSRNTEAFF
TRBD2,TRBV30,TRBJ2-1,CAWSPLGASGLTRDEQFF
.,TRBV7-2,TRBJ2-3,CASRLSWLDTQYF
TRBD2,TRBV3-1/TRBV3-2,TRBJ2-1,CASSQDWAGAPEQFF
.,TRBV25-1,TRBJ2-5,CASRVGSGQETQYF
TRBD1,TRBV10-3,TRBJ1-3,CAISESRSGTASGNTIYF
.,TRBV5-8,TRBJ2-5,CASSLGRGITETQYF
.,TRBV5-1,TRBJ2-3,CASSSEGGFSTDTQYF
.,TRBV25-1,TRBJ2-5,CASSEFRQQETQYF
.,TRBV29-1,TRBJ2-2,CIAWANTGELFF
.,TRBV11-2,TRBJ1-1,CASSLDRGGRSREFF
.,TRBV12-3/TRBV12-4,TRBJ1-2,CASSLKGDYGYTF